This T cell receptor (beta chain) was obtained from a study of cytomegalovirus exposure and HLA in healthy donors. The CDR3 loop spans 14 amino acids. The V gene lost 0 bases and the J gene lost 1 base, with 7 bases spanning the gap. Germline V gene sequence: CDR1 SGHNT, CDR2 YYREEE (reference sequence). The primer mix had 60 Vbeta and 13 Jbeta primers. Only in-frame clones appear in the TCRdb table, and some are missing; sequencing was by immunoSEQ multiplex PCR. The repertoire table contains roughly 73,000 clones. This clonotype was obtained from a man between 45 and 60 years old in good health and CMV-seropositive. The V call is TRBV5-4, the J call TRBJ2-5; possible D gene TRBD1, 5 bases. Sequencing was carried out using PBMCs. The CDR3 loop is CASSLEGAQETQYF. The CDR3 DNA follows: TGTGCCAGCAGCTTGGAAGGGGCCCAAGAGACCCAGTACTTC.